A selection of T cell receptor beta chains follows, all from one sample in a study of blood T cell repertoires in COVID-19. Profiled with immunoSEQ multiplex PCR; TCRdb holds only in-frame clones, not every one. The table lists more than 85,000 clones, approximately 80% of them singletons. Sequencing was carried out using peripheral blood. All receptors come from a woman between 65 and 79 years old with acute or convalescent COVID-19. CDR3s include the opening cysteine and the closing phenylalanine or tryptophan. Each record gives: CDR3 length, V gene, CDR3 protein.

>15|TRBV5-1
CASTTQGASTDTQYF
>13|TRBV27
CASSLSADQPQHF
>18|TRBV7-2
CASSVLPGQGAGGNTIYF
>15|TRBV4-3
CASSQVTGSPSVLTF
>15|TRBV28
CASSSEDYSYNEQFF
>16|TRBV2
CASSVGAAGGLDTQYF
>15|TRBV30
CAWSVWGRKGNTIYF
>16|TRBV3-1/TRBV3-2
CASSPHGLAVGETQYF
>18|TRBV3-1/TRBV3-2
CASSPERTGRIGTGELFF
>15|TRBV9
CASSGGGLSTSEQYF
>14|TRBV10-1
CASSEDSWNTEAFF
>14|TRBV5-4
CASSFRTGGYEQYF
>15|TRBV28
CASTVWGRGDSPLHF
>13|TRBV18
CASSLKEGYEQYF
>20|TRBV24-1
CATSEWRPSGRRAFYNEQFF
>14|TRBV5-5
CASSWTGGAEKLFF
>20|TRBV5-8
CASSSGPWERERSNTGELFF
>14|TRBV11-2
CASSFTSDTGELFF
>14|TRBV7-2
CASRGATPGNTIYF
>15|TRBV3-1/TRBV3-2
CASSQDPEMRHGYTF
>14|TRBV13
CASSFPDRGNEQYF
>13|TRBV6-5
CASSPGGHYGYTF
>13|TRBV28
CASNRGGGNEQFF
>16|TRBV28
CASETDRPANTGELFF
>16|TRBV6-2/TRBV6-3
CASSYRDRVGGNTIYF
>11|TRBV12-3/TRBV12-4
CASSPGYEQYF
>15|TRBV27
CASSFLRTGGYGYTF
>11|TRBV27
CASIEGDTQYF
>14|TRBV19
CASSSQAGSGELFF
>15|TRBV4-3
CASSQDHRGVQPQHF
>16|TRBV2
CASSLTRIAYVGEQYF
>14|TRBV30
CAWSGNRGGQPQHF